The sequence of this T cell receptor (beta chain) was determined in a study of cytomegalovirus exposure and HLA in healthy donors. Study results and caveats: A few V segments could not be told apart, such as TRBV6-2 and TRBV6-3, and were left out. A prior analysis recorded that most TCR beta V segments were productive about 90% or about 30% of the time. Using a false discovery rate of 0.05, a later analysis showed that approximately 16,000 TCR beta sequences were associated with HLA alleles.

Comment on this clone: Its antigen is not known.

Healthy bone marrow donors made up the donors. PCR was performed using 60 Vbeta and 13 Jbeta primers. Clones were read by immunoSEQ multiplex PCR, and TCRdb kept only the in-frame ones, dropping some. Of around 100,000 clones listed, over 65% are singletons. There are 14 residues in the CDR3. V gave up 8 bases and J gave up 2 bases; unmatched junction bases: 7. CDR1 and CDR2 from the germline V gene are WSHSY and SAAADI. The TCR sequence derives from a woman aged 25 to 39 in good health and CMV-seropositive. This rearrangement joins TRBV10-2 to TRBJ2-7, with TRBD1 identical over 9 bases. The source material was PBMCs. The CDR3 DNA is TGCGCCAGCCTAGACAGGGGGTACGCCTACGAGCAGTACTTC. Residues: CASLDRGYAYEQYF.